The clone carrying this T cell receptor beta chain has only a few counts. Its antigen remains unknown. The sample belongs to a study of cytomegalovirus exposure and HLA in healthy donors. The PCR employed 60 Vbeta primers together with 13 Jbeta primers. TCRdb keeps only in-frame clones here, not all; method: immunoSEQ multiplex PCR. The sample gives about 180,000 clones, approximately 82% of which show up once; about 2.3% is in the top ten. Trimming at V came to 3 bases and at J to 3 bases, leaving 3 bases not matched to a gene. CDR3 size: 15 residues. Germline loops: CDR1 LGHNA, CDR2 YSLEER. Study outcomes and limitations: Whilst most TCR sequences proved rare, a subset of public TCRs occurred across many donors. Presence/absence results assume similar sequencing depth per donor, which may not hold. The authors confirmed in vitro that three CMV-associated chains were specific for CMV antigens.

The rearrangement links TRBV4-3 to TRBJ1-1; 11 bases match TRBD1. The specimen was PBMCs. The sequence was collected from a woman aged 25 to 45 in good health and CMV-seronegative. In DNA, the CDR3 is TGCGCCAGCAGCCATGGGACAGGGGGTGACACTGAAGCTTTCTTT. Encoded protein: CASSHGTGGDTEAFF.